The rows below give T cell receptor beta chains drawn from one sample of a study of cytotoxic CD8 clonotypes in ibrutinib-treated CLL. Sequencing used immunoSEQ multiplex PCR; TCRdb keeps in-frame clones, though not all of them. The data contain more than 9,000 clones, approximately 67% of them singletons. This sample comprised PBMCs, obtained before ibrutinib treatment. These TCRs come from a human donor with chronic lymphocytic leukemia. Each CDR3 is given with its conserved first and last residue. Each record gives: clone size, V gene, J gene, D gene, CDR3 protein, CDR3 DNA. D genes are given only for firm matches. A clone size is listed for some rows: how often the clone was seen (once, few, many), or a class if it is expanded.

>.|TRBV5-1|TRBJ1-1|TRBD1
CASSPGQGAFF
TGCGCCAGCAGCCCTGGACAGGGAGCTTTCTTT
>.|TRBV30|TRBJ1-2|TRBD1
CAWSRDRGGYTF
TGTGCCTGGTCCCGAGACAGGGGGGGCTACACCTTC
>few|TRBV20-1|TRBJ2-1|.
CSAKGFNEQFF
TGCAGTGCTAAGGGTTTCAATGAGCAGTTCTTC
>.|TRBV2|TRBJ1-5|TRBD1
CASSDSGGSNQPQHF
TGTGCCAGCAGTGATTCAGGGGGCAGCAATCAGCCCCAGCATTTT
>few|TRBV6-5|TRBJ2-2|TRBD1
CASSRQGLAGELFF
TGTGCCAGCAGTAGACAGGGGCTGGCCGGGGAGCTGTTTTTT
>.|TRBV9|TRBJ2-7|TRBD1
CASSPKQGGYEQYF
TGTGCCAGCAGCCCTAAACAGGGGGGATACGAGCAGTACTTC
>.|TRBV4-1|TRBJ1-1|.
CASSQGYSEAFF
TGCGCCAGCAGCCAAGGTTATTCTGAAGCTTTCTTT
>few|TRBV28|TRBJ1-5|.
CASSSAGSNQPQHF
TGTGCCAGCAGTTCGGCGGGTAGCAATCAGCCCCAGCATTTT
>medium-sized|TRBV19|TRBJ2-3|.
CASSPMVTDTQYF
TGTGCCAGTAGCCCCATGGTCACAGATACGCAGTATTTT
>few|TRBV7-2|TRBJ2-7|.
CASTLPTDYEQYF
TGTGCCAGCACCCTCCCCACGGACTACGAGCAGTACTTC
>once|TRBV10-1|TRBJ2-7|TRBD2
CASSESAKAGNPPEQYF
TGCGCCAGCAGTGAGTCCGCCAAAGCGGGGAACCCGCCCGAGCAGTACTTC
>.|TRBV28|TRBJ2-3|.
CASSPPLGSTDTQYF
TGTGCCAGCAGTCCCCCGCTAGGTAGCACAGATACGCAGTATTTT
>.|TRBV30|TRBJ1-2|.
CAWNKGGRLYGYTF
TGTGCCTGGAATAAGGGAGGCAGGTTATATGGCTACACCTTC
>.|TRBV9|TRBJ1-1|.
CASSPQGKNTEAFF
TGTGCCAGCAGCCCCCAAGGGAAGAACACTGAAGCTTTCTTT
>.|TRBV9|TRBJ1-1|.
CASSVGGLGEAFF
TGTGCCAGCAGCGTAGGGGGGCTTGGTGAAGCTTTCTTT
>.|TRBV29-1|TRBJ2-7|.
CSVESRGPYEQYF
TGCAGCGTTGAAAGCAGGGGCCCCTACGAGCAGTACTTC
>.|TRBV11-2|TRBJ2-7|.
CASSLWGAPYEQYF
TGTGCCAGCAGCTTATGGGGGGCCCCCTACGAGCAGTACTTC
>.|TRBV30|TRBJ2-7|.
CAWRSPEEAVEQYF
TGTGCCTGGAGGTCTCCTGAGGAGGCGGTCGAGCAGTACTTC
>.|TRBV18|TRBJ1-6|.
CASSQDSYNSPLHF
TGTGCCAGCTCCCAAGACAGTTATAATTCACCCCTCCACTTT
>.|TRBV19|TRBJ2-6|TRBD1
CASSGFGRGQSGANVLTF
TGTGCCAGTTCCGGGTTTGGAAGGGGGCAATCTGGGGCCAACGTCCTGACTTTC
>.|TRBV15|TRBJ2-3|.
CATSRDWGARDTQYF
TGTGCCACCAGCAGAGATTGGGGGGCTCGCGATACGCAGTATTTT
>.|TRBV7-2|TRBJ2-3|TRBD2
CASSLVGTSGGTDTQYF
TGTGCCAGCAGCTTAGTAGGTACTAGCGGGGGCACAGATACGCAGTATTTT
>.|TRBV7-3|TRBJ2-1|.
CASSLNQGSYNEQFF
TGTGCCAGCAGCTTAAATCAGGGGTCCTACAATGAGCAGTTCTTC
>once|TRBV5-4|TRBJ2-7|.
CASSSVGQPYEQYF
TGTGCCAGCAGCTCGGTCGGGCAGCCCTACGAGCAGTACTTC
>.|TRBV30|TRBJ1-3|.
CASKPGRHSGNTIYF
TGTGCCTCTAAACCGGGACGCCACTCTGGAAACACCATATATTTT
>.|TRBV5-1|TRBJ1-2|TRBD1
CASSAPRDRGSGGYTF
TGCGCCAGCAGCGCCCCCCGGGACAGGGGATCGGGTGGCTACACCTTC
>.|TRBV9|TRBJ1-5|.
CASSVGSGSNQPQHF
TGTGCCAGCAGCGTAGGGTCAGGTAGCAATCAGCCCCAGCATTTT
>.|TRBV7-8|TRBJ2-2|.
CASSRQDRNTGELFF
TGTGCCAGCAGCCGCCAGGACAGGAACACCGGGGAGCTGTTTTTT
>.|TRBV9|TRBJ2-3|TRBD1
CASSPGTGSTDTQYF
TGTGCCAGCAGCCCCGGGACAGGGTCCACAGATACGCAGTATTTT
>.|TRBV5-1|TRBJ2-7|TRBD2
CASSKGLAGDYEQYF
TGCGCCAGCAGCAAAGGACTAGCGGGGGACTACGAGCAGTACTTC
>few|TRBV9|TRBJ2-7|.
CASSPRDASSYEQYF
TGTGCCAGCAGCCCTAGAGACGCCAGCTCCTACGAGCAGTACTTC
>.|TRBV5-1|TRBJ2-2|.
CASRAFAGTGELFF
TGCGCCAGTCGGGCCTTTGCGGGTACCGGGGAGCTGTTTTTT
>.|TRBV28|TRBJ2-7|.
CASSGRYEQYF
TGTGCCAGCAGTGGGCGCTACGAGCAGTACTTC
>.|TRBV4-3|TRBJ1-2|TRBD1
CASSLQGSYGYTF
TGCGCCAGCAGCCTACAGGGGAGCTATGGCTACACCTTC
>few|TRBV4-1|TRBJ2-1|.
CASSQDDSGSYNEQFF
TGCGCCAGCAGCCAAGATGACAGCGGCTCCTACAATGAGCAGTTCTTC
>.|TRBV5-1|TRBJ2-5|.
CASSSPLGGRETQYF
TGCGCCAGCAGCTCGCCCCTCGGGGGAAGGGAGACCCAGTACTTC
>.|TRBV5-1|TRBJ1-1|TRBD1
CASSQGVLGDTEAFF
TGCGCCAGCAGCCAGGGGGTCCTGGGTGACACTGAAGCTTTCTTT
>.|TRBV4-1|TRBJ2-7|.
CASSQDQGGLSYEQYF
TGCGCCAGCAGCCAAGACCAGGGGGGGCTCTCCTACGAGCAGTACTTC
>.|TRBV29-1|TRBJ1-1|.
CSVEWEGSEAFF
TGCAGCGTTGAGTGGGAGGGATCTGAAGCTTTCTTT
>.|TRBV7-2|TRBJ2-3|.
CASSGYRVGTQYF
TGTGCCAGCAGCGGATACAGGGTTGGAACGCAGTATTTT
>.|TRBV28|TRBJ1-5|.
CASSFPSVQPQHF
TGTGCCAGCAGTTTTCCGTCGGTTCAGCCCCAGCATTTT
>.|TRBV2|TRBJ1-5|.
CASSEAIWQGRSNQPQHF
TGTGCCAGCAGTGAAGCGATATGGCAGGGAAGAAGCAATCAGCCCCAGCATTTT
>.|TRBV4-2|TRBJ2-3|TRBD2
CASSQNGLAGGRSTDTQYF
TGTGCCAGCAGCCAGAACGGACTAGCGGGGGGGCGGAGCACAGATACGCAGTATTTT
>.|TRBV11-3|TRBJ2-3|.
CASRSGLFGANTQYF
TGTGCCAGCAGGTCCGGTTTATTCGGGGCGAATACGCAGTATTTT
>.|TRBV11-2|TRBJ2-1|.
CASSGLYNEQFF
TGTGCCAGCAGCGGACTTTACAATGAGCAGTTCTTC
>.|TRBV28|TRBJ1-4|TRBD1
CASSIRGQGTNEKLFF
TGTGCCAGCAGTATACGGGGACAGGGCACTAATGAAAAACTGTTTTTT
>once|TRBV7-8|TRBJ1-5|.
CASSWNQGQGQPQHF
TGTGCCAGCAGCTGGAACCAAGGGCAGGGACAGCCCCAGCATTTT
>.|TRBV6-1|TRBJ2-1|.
CASKTGPSYNEQFF
TGTGCCAGCAAGACGGGGCCGAGCTACAATGAGCAGTTCTTC
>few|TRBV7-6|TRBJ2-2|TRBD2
CASSLAQGSGGGNTGELFF
TGTGCCAGCAGCTTAGCCCAGGGCAGCGGGGGTGGGAACACCGGGGAGCTGTTTTTT
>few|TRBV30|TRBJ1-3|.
CAWWDGNSGNTIYF
TGTGCCTGGTGGGACGGAAACTCTGGAAACACCATATATTTT
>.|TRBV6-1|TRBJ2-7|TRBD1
CASLRDSTSYEQYF
TGTGCCAGCCTCCGGGACAGCACTTCCTACGAGCAGTACTTC
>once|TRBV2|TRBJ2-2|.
CASKRTDINTGELFF
TGTGCCAGCAAGCGGACGGACATTAACACCGGGGAGCTGTTTTTT
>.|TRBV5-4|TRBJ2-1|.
CASSQFNNEQFF
TGTGCCAGCAGCCAATTTAACAATGAGCAGTTCTTC
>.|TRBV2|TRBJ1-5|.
CASSSGNQPQHF
TGTGCCAGCAGCAGTGGCAATCAGCCCCAGCATTTT
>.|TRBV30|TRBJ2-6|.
CAWRMFGNSGANVLTF
TGTGCCTGGAGGATGTTCGGTAACTCTGGGGCCAACGTCCTGACTTTC
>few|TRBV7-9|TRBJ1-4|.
CASSSRQAGKLFF
TGTGCCAGCAGCTCCCGCCAAGCCGGAAAACTGTTTTTT
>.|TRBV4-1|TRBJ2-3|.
CASSHDRSDDTQYF
TGCGCCAGCAGCCACGACCGGTCGGATGATACGCAGTATTTT
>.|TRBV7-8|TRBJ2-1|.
CAIGYNEQFF
TGTGCCATCGGGTACAATGAGCAGTTCTTC
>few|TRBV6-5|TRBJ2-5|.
CASSSPYRAGETQYF
TGTGCCAGCAGTTCGCCTTACAGGGCCGGAGAGACCCAGTACTTC